Listed below are T cell receptor beta chains from one sample, sequenced in a study of CD8 T cells in Susac syndrome. From the immunoSEQ multiplex PCR reads, TCRdb called clonotypes with MiXCR, one entry per CDR3 protein. The table has approximately 180,000 distinct CDR3 sequences, 85% to 95% seen once. The sample was CD4+ T cells from PBMCs. All receptors derive from a human donor with Susac syndrome. The CDR3 runs from the conserved cysteine through the conserved F or W. A D gene is named only where the DNA matches it firmly. Size is omitted from some rows. Given values are once, few, many or a class for expanded clones.

D	size	V	J	CDR3	DNA
.	once	TRBV20-1	TRBJ2-2	CSVMSAGELFF	TGCAGTGTTATGTCGGCCGGGGAGCTGTTTTTT
.	.	TRBV19	TRBJ2-5	CASGEETQYF	TGTGCCAGCGGGGAGGAGACCCAGTACTTC
.	.	TRBV20-1	TRBJ2-7	CSAARDTSYEQYF	TGCAGTGCTGCCAGGGACACTTCCTACGAGCAGTACTTC
TRBD1	.	TRBV2	TRBJ1-1	CASSEFQGENTEAFF	TGTGCCAGCAGTGAATTTCAGGGGGAAAACACTGAAGCTTTCTTT
TRBD2	.	TRBV6-2/TRBV6-3	TRBJ2-5	CASAGVGETQYF	TGTGCCAGCGCGGGGGTCGGAGAGACCCAGTACTTC
.	.	TRBV25-1	TRBJ1-2	CASSEWADGYTF	TGTGCCAGCAGTGAATGGGCAGATGGCTACACCTTC
.	.	TRBV14	TRBJ1-2	CASSQDIAYGYTF	TGTGCCAGCAGCCAAGATATAGCTTATGGCTACACCTTC
TRBD2	.	TRBV7-9	TRBJ2-1	CASVTSTSGINEQFF	TGTGCCAGCGTAACCTCGACTAGCGGGATCAATGAGCAGTTCTTC
.	few	TRBV5-1	TRBJ2-5	CASSLEGLETQYF	TGCGCCAGCAGTCTCGAGGGCTTGGAGACCCAGTACTTC
TRBD2	.	TRBV7-8	TRBJ2-1	CASRSTSGVFNEQFF	TGTGCCAGCAGGTCGACTAGCGGGGTGTTCAATGAGCAGTTCTTC
TRBD1	.	TRBV5-1	TRBJ2-3	CASTQGASTDTQYF	TGCGCCAGCACCCAGGGGGCTAGCACAGATACGCAGTATTTT
TRBD2	.	TRBV2	TRBJ2-2	CASRGTTNTGELFF	TGTGCCAGCAGGGGGACTACGAACACCGGGGAGCTGTTTTTT
.	.	TRBV7-9	TRBJ2-6	CASSLGMGGANSGANVLTF	TGTGCCAGCAGCTTAGGAATGGGGGGCGCAAACTCTGGGGCCAACGTCCTGACTTTC
.	.	TRBV6-2/TRBV6-3	TRBJ2-1	CASGRRDEQFF	TGTGCCAGCGGCCGGAGGGATGAGCAGTTCTTC